These T cell receptor beta chains were read from a single sample in a study of cytomegalovirus exposure and HLA in healthy donors. Method: immunoSEQ multiplex PCR; TCRdb's copy keeps in-frame clones and lacks some. The sample contains approximately 140,000 clones, around nine tenths of which appear only once. The sample comprised PBMCs. Source of these receptors: a man aged 18 to 29 in good health and CMV-seropositive. CDR3s include the opening cysteine and the closing phenylalanine or tryptophan. The order of the fields is J gene, V gene, CDR3 protein.

TRBJ2-1	TRBV5-4	CASSPTGDSYNEQFF
TRBJ2-1	TRBV7-3	CASSIGTSLLNEQFF
TRBJ1-5	TRBV25-1	CASSLTGDQPQHF
TRBJ2-7	TRBV11-2	CASSLRDRPMNEQYF
TRBJ1-3	TRBV6-5	CASKVQASSGNTIYF
TRBJ1-1	TRBV27	CASSLTPGQGARLNTEAFF
TRBJ2-7	TRBV7-3	CASSLDSSGPYEQYF
TRBJ1-1	TRBV7-9	CASSFTGAMNTEAFF
TRBJ1-2	TRBV5-4	CASSRFAGVSNYGYTF
TRBJ2-7	TRBV6-5	CASSYGTGSEAYEQYF
TRBJ2-7	TRBV5-1	CASSRDGAYEQYF
TRBJ2-1	TRBV7-3	CASSLRALAGISHLYNEQFF
TRBJ2-4	TRBV6-5	CASSYDRKNIQYF
TRBJ2-7	TRBV27	CASSLEGVASYEQYF
TRBJ1-2	TRBV27	CASSLSIAGGRWGYTF
TRBJ1-6	TRBV30	CAWSLYNNSPLHF
TRBJ2-7	TRBV25-1	CASSPITGGHEQYF
TRBJ2-5	TRBV5-1	CASSLGFFSGEETQYF
TRBJ2-5	TRBV18	CASSPGGADGIQYF
TRBJ1-5	TRBV2	CASSVRLSGDQPQHF
TRBJ2-1	TRBV29-1	CSVEGRDRGLSSYNEQFF
TRBJ1-1	TRBV6-1	CASSEAVYPEAFF
TRBJ2-2	TRBV11-3	CASSLRFTGELFF
TRBJ1-1	TRBV6-5	CASSYSFSMNTEAFF
TRBJ2-5	TRBV29-1	CSVQGTAYQETQYF
TRBJ2-7	TRBV5-1	CASSLAISGRSEQYF
TRBJ2-7	TRBV5-6	CASSLRGQGLSQQYF
TRBJ1-1	TRBV5-1	CASRLAFREGTEAFF
TRBJ2-3	TRBV11-2	CASSFSRSGRADTQYF
TRBJ1-5	TRBV27	CASSPDREINRAQHF
TRBJ1-2	TRBV4-1	CASGSNYGYTF
TRBJ2-1	TRBV11-2	CASSPYNEQFF
TRBJ2-3	TRBV2	CARTRAGGGSDTQYF
TRBJ2-2	TRBV5-1	CASRGAGGVNTGELFF
TRBJ2-7	TRBV10-2	CASSAGGRYEQYF
TRBJ2-3	TRBV4-2	CASSPGGDTQYF
TRBJ2-7	TRBV7-9	CASSLQPSVDEQYF
TRBJ2-7	TRBV28	CASSPQPLLLAVPYEQYF
TRBJ1-1	TRBV27	CASSLEGNTEAFF
TRBJ1-2	TRBV4-2	CASSQTSAGQGYGYTF
TRBJ1-4	TRBV6-1	CASSHWDRTNEKLFF
TRBJ1-4	TRBV6-1	CASRSGGVEKLFF
TRBJ2-3	TRBV2	CASIRAAGSGTDTQYF
TRBJ2-1	TRBV9	CASSVGFKRGGPLYNEQFF
TRBJ2-3	TRBV27	CASSYTLVGSGSTDTQYF
TRBJ1-1	TRBV9	CASSGQGWGSTEAFF
TRBJ2-1	TRBV27	CASSSSGTAEPEQFF
TRBJ2-1	TRBV10-3	CAIRDTYNEQFF
TRBJ1-3	TRBV29-1	CSCQGSGNTIYF
TRBJ2-7	TRBV6-5	CATLDWGTEYEQYF
TRBJ2-1	TRBV5-1	CASSLGTSALNEQFF
TRBJ2-3	TRBV4-1	CASSQGLAGSTDTQYF
TRBJ2-2	TRBV6-1	CASRSINTGELFF
TRBJ1-1	TRBV18	CASSYQGRGYDTEAFF